This is a list of T cell receptor beta chains from one sample in a study of cytomegalovirus exposure and HLA in healthy donors. Generated by immunoSEQ multiplex PCR, the TCRdb table keeps only in-frame clones and is missing some. Of around 60,000 clones listed, more than 75% are singletons. The sequenced sample consisted of PBMCs. These receptor sequences come from a male donor in good health and CMV-seronegative. CDR3s include the opening cysteine and the closing phenylalanine or tryptophan. The order of the fields is CDR3 DNA, CDR3 protein, D gene, clone size, J gene, V gene. The D gene is left open where the match is weak. The size entry is marked missing in some rows and otherwise reads once, few, many or a size class.

CDR3 DNA: TGTGCCAGCAGCTTATCTAGCGGGGGCTCCACAGATACGCAGTATTTT
CDR3 protein: CASSLSSGGSTDTQYF
D gene: TRBD2
clone size: -
J gene: TRBJ2-3
V gene: TRBV7-8

CDR3 DNA: TGTGCCAGCAGCTTAGGATGGGGGGGCGGGACTGAAGCTTTCTTT
CDR3 protein: CASSLGWGGGTEAFF
D gene: -
clone size: few
J gene: TRBJ1-1
V gene: TRBV7-2

CDR3 DNA: TGTGCCAGCAGCCGGGACAGGGTTGAGCAGTACTTC
CDR3 protein: CASSRDRVEQYF
D gene: TRBD1
clone size: -
J gene: TRBJ2-7
V gene: TRBV6-5

CDR3 DNA: TGTGCCAGCTCATCGACAGGTTCTTGTAACACCTTC
CDR3 protein: CASSSTGSCNTF
D gene: -
clone size: few
J gene: TRBJ1-2
V gene: TRBV18

CDR3 DNA: TGTGCCAGCAGCTTAGACATAGGGGGGGGCCCGTTTTTT
CDR3 protein: CASSLDIGGGPFF
D gene: -
clone size: -
J gene: TRBJ1-4
V gene: TRBV7-2

CDR3 DNA: TGTGCCACCAGCAGAGATCTAGGAGAGACAGATACGCAGTATTTT
CDR3 protein: CATSRDLGETDTQYF
D gene: -
clone size: -
J gene: TRBJ2-3
V gene: TRBV15

CDR3 DNA: TGTGCCAGCAGAGTAGTCAGGGAGCAGTTCTTC
CDR3 protein: CASRVVREQFF
D gene: -
clone size: once
J gene: TRBJ2-1
V gene: TRBV2

CDR3 DNA: TGTGCCAGTAGCGAGGGGTGGTCCCTTCAACAGGGCCGAGGCTACACCTTC
CDR3 protein: CASSEGWSLQQGRGYTF
D gene: -
clone size: -
J gene: TRBJ1-2
V gene: TRBV19

CDR3 DNA: TGTGCCAGCAGTTACGGCAGGGATGAGACTGAAGCTTTCTTT
CDR3 protein: CASSYGRDETEAFF
D gene: -
clone size: -
J gene: TRBJ1-1
V gene: TRBV6-6

CDR3 DNA: TGTGCCAGTAGTATGGGACAGGGTGGTTCACCCCTCCACTTT
CDR3 protein: CASSMGQGGSPLHF
D gene: TRBD1
clone size: -
J gene: TRBJ1-6
V gene: TRBV19

CDR3 DNA: TGTGCCAGCAGCTTGGGGCCTCAAGTATATGGCTACACCTTC
CDR3 protein: CASSLGPQVYGYTF
D gene: -
clone size: once
J gene: TRBJ1-2
V gene: TRBV5-5

CDR3 DNA: TGCGCCAGCAGCCGCGGGGGACAGGGGGAGCAGCCCCAGCATTTT
CDR3 protein: CASSRGGQGEQPQHF
D gene: TRBD1
clone size: -
J gene: TRBJ1-5
V gene: TRBV5-1

CDR3 DNA: TGTGCCAGCAGCGCCGTAATGGGACAGGGGGCATCCTACGAGCAGTACTTC
CDR3 protein: CASSAVMGQGASYEQYF
D gene: TRBD1
clone size: -
J gene: TRBJ2-7
V gene: TRBV5-4

CDR3 DNA: TGTGCCAGTAGTCTCAGGGGTGCGGCTGGAAACACCATATATTTT
CDR3 protein: CASSLRGAAGNTIYF
D gene: -
clone size: -
J gene: TRBJ1-3
V gene: TRBV19

CDR3 DNA: TGTGCCAGCAGTTTGGGAGGGGGGCCCTGGAATGAGCAGTTCTTC
CDR3 protein: CASSLGGGPWNEQFF
D gene: -
clone size: -
J gene: TRBJ2-1
V gene: TRBV27

CDR3 DNA: TGTGCCAGCAGCTTAGTCCCAGTTAATTCACCCCTCCACTTT
CDR3 protein: CASSLVPVNSPLHF
D gene: -
clone size: -
J gene: TRBJ1-6
V gene: TRBV7-8

CDR3 DNA: TGTGCCAGCAGCTTACTGGCGGGGCTGCACGAGCAGTACTTC
CDR3 protein: CASSLLAGLHEQYF
D gene: -
clone size: large
J gene: TRBJ2-7
V gene: TRBV7-9

CDR3 DNA: TGTGCCAGCAGCCCGGTTACAGGGAGGGATGAGCAGTTCTTC
CDR3 protein: CASSPVTGRDEQFF
D gene: -
clone size: -
J gene: TRBJ2-1
V gene: TRBV7-2

CDR3 DNA: TGTGCCAGCAGCTTTAGACAGGGGAACACTGAAGCTTTCTTT
CDR3 protein: CASSFRQGNTEAFF
D gene: TRBD1
clone size: -
J gene: TRBJ1-1
V gene: TRBV7-2

CDR3 DNA: TGTGCCAGCAGCCCGGATCAGGGGCCCGGGGCCAACGTCCTGACTTTC
CDR3 protein: CASSPDQGPGANVLTF
D gene: -
clone size: -
J gene: TRBJ2-6
V gene: TRBV11-3

CDR3 DNA: TGTGCCTGGACCCTCGGGGGGAGGGAAGCTTTCTTT
CDR3 protein: CAWTLGGREAFF
D gene: -
clone size: -
J gene: TRBJ1-1
V gene: TRBV30

CDR3 DNA: TGCGCCAGCAGCTCCGAGGAGGGGTTTAATCAGCCCCAGCATTTT
CDR3 protein: CASSSEEGFNQPQHF
D gene: -
clone size: once
J gene: TRBJ1-5
V gene: TRBV4-1

CDR3 DNA: TGTGCCAGCACCCCCCAAGAGGGCCCGGGTGGCTACACCTTC
CDR3 protein: CASTPQEGPGGYTF
D gene: -
clone size: -
J gene: TRBJ1-2
V gene: TRBV7-9

CDR3 DNA: TGTGCCAGCAGCTTAGGTCGCGGGGGCCACACAGATACGCAGTATTTT
CDR3 protein: CASSLGRGGHTDTQYF
D gene: -
clone size: -
J gene: TRBJ2-3
V gene: TRBV11-3

CDR3 DNA: TGCAGCGTTTCCCAGACAGGGAGGGGAAACACCATATATTTT
CDR3 protein: CSVSQTGRGNTIYF
D gene: TRBD1
clone size: -
J gene: TRBJ1-3
V gene: TRBV29-1

CDR3 DNA: TGTGCCAGCAGTGACACCAACACCGGGGAGCTGTTTTTT
CDR3 protein: CASSDTNTGELFF
D gene: -
clone size: -
J gene: TRBJ2-2
V gene: TRBV27

CDR3 DNA: TGTGCCAGCAGCCAAGGCTCCTACTCCTACGAGCAGTACTTC
CDR3 protein: CASSQGSYSYEQYF
D gene: -
clone size: -
J gene: TRBJ2-7
V gene: TRBV14

CDR3 DNA: TGTGCCAGCAGCCCAGGGGGCAACAACGAGCAGTACTTC
CDR3 protein: CASSPGGNNEQYF
D gene: TRBD1
clone size: few
J gene: TRBJ2-7
V gene: TRBV5-6

CDR3 DNA: TGTGCCAGCAGTTACAGCGCAGGGTATGGCTACACCTTC
CDR3 protein: CASSYSAGYGYTF
D gene: -
clone size: -
J gene: TRBJ1-2
V gene: TRBV6-5

CDR3 DNA: TGTGCCAGCAGTTTAGGGGCAGGGGGCTGGAACACTGAAGCTTTCTTT
CDR3 protein: CASSLGAGGWNTEAFF
D gene: TRBD1
clone size: once
J gene: TRBJ1-1
V gene: TRBV27

CDR3 DNA: TGTGCCAGCAGTTACTCGGGCAGGCTGAACACTGAAGCTTTCTTT
CDR3 protein: CASSYSGRLNTEAFF
D gene: -
clone size: -
J gene: TRBJ1-1
V gene: TRBV6-5

CDR3 DNA: TGTGCCAGTAGTATAAGCGCGGGCCAGGGGAGTGCACCCCTCCACTTT
CDR3 protein: CASSISAGQGSAPLHF
D gene: -
clone size: -
J gene: TRBJ1-6
V gene: TRBV19

CDR3 DNA: TGTGCCAGCTCACCAATAAATACAGGGTCAGAGACCCAGTACTTC
CDR3 protein: CASSPINTGSETQYF
D gene: -
clone size: -
J gene: TRBJ2-5
V gene: TRBV18

CDR3 DNA: TGCGCCAGCAGCCCTCAGGGGGCTGGTGGGGCCAACGTCCTGACTTTC
CDR3 protein: CASSPQGAGGANVLTF
D gene: TRBD1
clone size: few
J gene: TRBJ2-6
V gene: TRBV4-3

CDR3 DNA: TGCGCCAGCAGCCAAGATAAGCTAGCGGGGGTCTACAATGAGCAGTTCTTC
CDR3 protein: CASSQDKLAGVYNEQFF
D gene: TRBD2
clone size: -
J gene: TRBJ2-1
V gene: TRBV4-3

CDR3 DNA: TGCAGTGCTAGTCATCAGGGGGCAGCTTTCTTT
CDR3 protein: CSASHQGAAFF
D gene: TRBD1
clone size: -
J gene: TRBJ1-1
V gene: TRBV20-1

CDR3 DNA: TGTGCCAGCAGTTACCGGGGACAGGGGATGAACGAGCAGTACTTC
CDR3 protein: CASSYRGQGMNEQYF
D gene: TRBD1
clone size: -
J gene: TRBJ2-7
V gene: TRBV6-5

CDR3 DNA: TGTGCCTGGAGTGGCGGTGGGGGGGGTGGCAATCAGCCCCAGCATTTT
CDR3 protein: CAWSGGGGGGNQPQHF
D gene: -
clone size: -
J gene: TRBJ1-5
V gene: TRBV30

CDR3 DNA: TGTGCCAGCAGCCCGGGGGGCTACGAGCAGTACTTC
CDR3 protein: CASSPGGYEQYF
D gene: TRBD2
clone size: -
J gene: TRBJ2-7
V gene: TRBV4-2

CDR3 DNA: TGTGCCAGCAGCAACAGGGAATACACTGAAGCTTTCTTT
CDR3 protein: CASSNREYTEAFF
D gene: -
clone size: -
J gene: TRBJ1-1
V gene: TRBV2

CDR3 DNA: TGTGCCAGCGGGACAGGGGTCTATGGCTACACCTTC
CDR3 protein: CASGTGVYGYTF
D gene: TRBD1
clone size: -
J gene: TRBJ1-2
V gene: TRBV2

CDR3 DNA: TGCAGCGGTTACCGGGACAGGGTTGGGGAGCAGTTCTTC
CDR3 protein: CSGYRDRVGEQFF
D gene: TRBD1
clone size: -
J gene: TRBJ2-1
V gene: TRBV29-1

CDR3 DNA: TGTGCCAGCAGCTTAGCGCGTAGACAGGGGGGCGAGACCCAGTACTTC
CDR3 protein: CASSLARRQGGETQYF
D gene: TRBD1
clone size: once
J gene: TRBJ2-5
V gene: TRBV7-2

CDR3 DNA: TGTGCCAGCTCACCAGGAGGACAGGGGAGTGGGAACACTGAAGCTTTCTTT
CDR3 protein: CASSPGGQGSGNTEAFF
D gene: TRBD1
clone size: -
J gene: TRBJ1-1
V gene: TRBV18

CDR3 DNA: TGTGCCAGCAGCTTACACCGAGGCAGGGAAATGATGTTCACCGGGGAGCTGTTTTTT
CDR3 protein: CASSLHRGREMMFTGELFF
D gene: -
clone size: -
J gene: TRBJ2-2
V gene: TRBV7-9

CDR3 DNA: TGTGCCAGTAGTATAGATTTCGGGGGGAGCTACACCTTC
CDR3 protein: CASSIDFGGSYTF
D gene: -
clone size: -
J gene: TRBJ1-2
V gene: TRBV19